Listed below are T cell receptor beta chains from one sample, sequenced in a study of T cells in localized non-small cell lung cancer. Generated by immunoSEQ multiplex PCR, the TCRdb table keeps only in-frame clones and is missing some. The sample includes approximately 22,000 clones, 70% to 90% of them seen just once. Here the sequenced sample was peripheral blood, taken before any cancer treatment. The receptors derive from an older male donor with stage I squamous cell lung carcinoma. Both conserved end residues are part of each CDR3. A D gene is named only where the DNA matches it firmly. Only part of the rows carry a size: once, few, many, or a class if the clone is expanded.

>TRBJ2-5|16|TRBV5-5|TRBD2|.
TGTGCCAGCACCCCGGGGGGGGTACATATACAAGAGACCCAGTACTTC
CASTPGGVHIQETQYF
>TRBJ1-2|12|TRBV5-4|.|few
TGTGCCAGCAGCATAGATGTATATGGCTACACCTTC
CASSIDVYGYTF
>TRBJ1-2|15|TRBV14|TRBD1|few
TGTGCCAGCAGTTCCGGACAGGGACGAAGCTATGGCTACACCTTC
CASSSGQGRSYGYTF
>TRBJ2-2|15|TRBV5-1|.|.
TGCGCCAGCAGCCTCCGGATGGGTGAGGCCGGGGAGCTGTTTTTT
CASSLRMGEAGELFF
>TRBJ1-2|13|TRBV6-1|TRBD1|.
TGTGCCAGTAGGGGACAGGGGGTAGTTGGCTACACCTTC
CASRGQGVVGYTF
>TRBJ1-5|15|TRBV9|TRBD1|.
TGTGCCAGCAGCGTTGGGACAGATCGCAATCAGCCCCAGCATTTT
CASSVGTDRNQPQHF
>TRBJ1-2|13|TRBV7-2|.|.
TGTGCCAGCAGCCCCCAATTCCCTGTCGGCTACACCTTC
CASSPQFPVGYTF
>TRBJ1-2|12|TRBV19|.|.
TGTGCCAGTAGTACCGGACAGTGGGGCTACACCTTC
CASSTGQWGYTF
>TRBJ1-1|13|TRBV5-1|.|.
TGCGCCAGCAGCCGGCAGGGAAACACTGAAGCTTTCTTT
CASSRQGNTEAFF
>TRBJ2-7|15|TRBV6-1|TRBD2|.
TGTGCCAGCAGTGAAGAGGCGGGGGGGAACCACGAGCAGTACTTC
CASSEEAGGNHEQYF
>TRBJ1-2|17|TRBV10-3|.|.
TGTGCCATCAGTGAGTCTGAGGGCAGCCTTCCCTTCTATGGCTACACCTTC
CAISESEGSLPFYGYTF
>TRBJ2-5|14|TRBV5-1|.|.
TGCGCCAGCAGCTTTGGCAGAGCTCAAGAGACCCAGTACTTC
CASSFGRAQETQYF
>TRBJ2-1|15|TRBV11-2|TRBD2|.
TGTGCCAGCAGCTCACTAGCGGGGGGCAACAATGAGCAGTTCTTC
CASSSLAGGNNEQFF
>TRBJ2-3|14|TRBV7-3|.|once
TGTGCCAGCAGCTTAAGGTCCTCCGGAGATACGCAGTATTTT
CASSLRSSGDTQYF
>TRBJ1-5|15|TRBV5-1|.|.
TGCGCCAGCAGCCCTGCCGGCAGCCTGAATCAGCCCCAGCATTTT
CASSPAGSLNQPQHF
>TRBJ1-5|15|TRBV19|.|.
.
CASSFFGQGKVSQHF
>TRBJ1-6|17|TRBV6-1|TRBD1|.
TGTGCCAGCAGTGAAAGGTTACAGGGGGATTCTTTCTCACCCCTCCACTTT
CASSERLQGDSFSPLHF
>TRBJ1-3|14|TRBV10-3|.|.
TGTGCCATCAGATCCGGGACGGGCTTGAACACCATATATTTT
CAIRSGTGLNTIYF
>TRBJ2-5|18|TRBV4-2|TRBD2|.
TGTGCCAGCAGCCAAGATTCGAGACTAGCGGAGTACCAAGAGACCCAGTACTTC
CASSQDSRLAEYQETQYF
>TRBJ2-7|14|TRBV9|.|few
TGTGCCAGCAGCGTAGGAAACAGTTGGTACGAGCAGTACTTC
CASSVGNSWYEQYF
>TRBJ2-7|15|TRBV4-1|TRBD2|.
TGCGCCAGCAGCCAAGGGGGAGCGGGGGGGTACGAGCAGTACTTC
CASSQGGAGGYEQYF
>TRBJ2-5|14|TRBV10-3|TRBD2|.
TGTGCCACCTCGGAGCGGGGGGCCCAAGAGACCCAGTACTTC
CATSERGAQETQYF
>TRBJ2-5|16|TRBV18|TRBD2|.
TGTGCCAGCTCACCACCGATAGCGGGGACGAAAGAGACCCAGTACTTC
CASSPPIAGTKETQYF
>TRBJ1-6|15|TRBV7-9|TRBD1|.
TGTGCCAGCAGCCCCGGAACAGGGGATGGTTCACCCCTCCACTTT
CASSPGTGDGSPLHF